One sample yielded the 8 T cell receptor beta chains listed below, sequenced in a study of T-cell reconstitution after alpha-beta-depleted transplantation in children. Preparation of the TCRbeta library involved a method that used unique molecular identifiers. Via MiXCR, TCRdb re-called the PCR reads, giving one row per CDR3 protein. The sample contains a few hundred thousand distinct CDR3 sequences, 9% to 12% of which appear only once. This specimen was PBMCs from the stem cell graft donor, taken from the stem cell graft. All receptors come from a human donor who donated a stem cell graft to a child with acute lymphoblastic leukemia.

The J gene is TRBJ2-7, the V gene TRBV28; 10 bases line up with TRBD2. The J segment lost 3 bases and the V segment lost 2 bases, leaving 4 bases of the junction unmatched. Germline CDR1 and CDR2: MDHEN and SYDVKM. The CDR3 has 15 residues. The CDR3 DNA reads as TGTGCCAGCAGTTTACCACTAGCGGGATACTACGAGCAGTACTTC. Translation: CASSLPLAGYYEQYF.

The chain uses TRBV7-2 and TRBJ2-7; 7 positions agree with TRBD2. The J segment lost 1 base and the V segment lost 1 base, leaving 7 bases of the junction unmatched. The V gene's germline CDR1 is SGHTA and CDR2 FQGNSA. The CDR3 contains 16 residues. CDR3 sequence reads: CASSLEVGGRSYEQYF. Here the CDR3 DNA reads TGTGCCAGCAGCTTAGAGGTGGGAGGGCGGTCCTACGAGCAGTACTTC.

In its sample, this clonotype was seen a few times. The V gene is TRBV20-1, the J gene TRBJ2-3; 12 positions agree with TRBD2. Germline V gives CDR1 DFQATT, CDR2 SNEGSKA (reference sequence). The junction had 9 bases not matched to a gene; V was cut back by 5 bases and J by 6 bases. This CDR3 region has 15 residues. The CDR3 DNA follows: TGCAGTGCTGATCGACTAGCGGGAGCGTCCGATACGCAGTATTTT. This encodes CSADRLAGASDTQYF.

CDR3 nucleotide sequence: TGCGCCAGCAGCTTAGAGGGGGCCGGCAATCAGCCCCAGCATTTT. Translating it yields CASSLEGAGNQPQHF. The chain links TRBV5-1 to TRBJ1-5; 7 bases agree with TRBD1. The CDR3 covers 15 residues. V dropped 2 bases and J dropped 2; count of bases not matched to a gene: 4. The germline gives CDR1 SGHRS, CDR2 YFSETQ.

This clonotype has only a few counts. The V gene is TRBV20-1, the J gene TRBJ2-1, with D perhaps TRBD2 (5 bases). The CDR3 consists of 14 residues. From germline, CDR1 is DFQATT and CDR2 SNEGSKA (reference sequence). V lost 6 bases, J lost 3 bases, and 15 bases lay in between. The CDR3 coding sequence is TGCAGTGCCAGCGTCGGGAATATCTACAATGAGCAGTTCTTC. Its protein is CSASVGNIYNEQFF.

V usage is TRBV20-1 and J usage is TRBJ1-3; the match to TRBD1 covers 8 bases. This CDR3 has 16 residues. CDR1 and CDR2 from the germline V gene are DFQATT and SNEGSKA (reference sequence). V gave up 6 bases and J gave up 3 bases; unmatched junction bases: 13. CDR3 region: CSATGQGPLRGNTIYF. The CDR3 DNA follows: TGCAGTGCAACTGGACAGGGCCCCCTTCGTGGAAACACCATATATTTT.

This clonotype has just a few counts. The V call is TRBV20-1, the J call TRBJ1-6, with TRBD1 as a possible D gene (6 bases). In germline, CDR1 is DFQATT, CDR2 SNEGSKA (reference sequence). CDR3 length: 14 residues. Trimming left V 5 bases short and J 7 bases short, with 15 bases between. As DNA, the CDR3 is TGCAGTGCTCGACCCGGGACAACAAATTCACCCCTCCACTTT. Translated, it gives CSARPGTTNSPLHF.

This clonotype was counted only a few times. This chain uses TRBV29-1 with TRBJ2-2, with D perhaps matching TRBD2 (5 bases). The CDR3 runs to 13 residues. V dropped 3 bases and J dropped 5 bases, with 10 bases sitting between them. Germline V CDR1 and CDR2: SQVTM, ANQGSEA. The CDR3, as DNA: TGCAGCGTTGATCTAGCACGGACCGGGGAGCTGTTTTTT. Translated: CSVDLARTGELFF.